Shown below are 26 T cell receptor beta chains from a single sample sequenced in a study of T cells in localized non-small cell lung cancer. The assay was immunoSEQ multiplex PCR, and TCRdb's table has in-frame clones only and misses some. Of some 2,000 clones listed, under 45% are singletons. The sequencing here drew on normal lung tissue next to the tumor, taken before any cancer treatment. Source of these receptors: a male donor at least 60 years old with stage III squamous cell lung carcinoma.

The V and J genes are TRBV19 and TRBJ1-1; D might be TRBD1 (5 bases). This CDR3 is 11 amino acids long. V was shortened by 7 bases and J by 4 bases, with 7 bases between the two germline ends. Germline assignment: CDR1 LNHDA and CDR2 SQIVND (reference sequence). CDR3 nucleotides: TGTGCCAGTAAAGGGGTCACTGAAGCTTTCTTT. Encoded protein: CASKGVTEAFF.

On this clone itself: The junction departs from germline at one end; a sequencing error may be responsible. The V gene is TRBV11-3, the J gene TRBJ2-5, with TRBD1 matching 9 bases. The CDR3 extends over 16 amino acids. Germline loops: CDR1 SGHNT, CDR2 YENEEA. As DNA, the CDR3 is TGTGCCAGCAGCGACCTCGGGACAGGGTTACAAGAGACTCAGTACTTC. Protein sequence: CASSDLGTGLQETQYF.

The gene calls are TRBV10-3 and TRBJ2-1; 8 positions match TRBD2. The CDR3 covers 16 residues. CDR1 is ENHRY, CDR2 SYGVKD, per germline. V lost 0 bases, J lost 5 bases, and 6 bases stayed unmatched. This CDR3 reads CAISESRPSGHNEQFF. The CDR3 DNA is TGTGCCATCAGTGAGTCGAGGCCTAGCGGGCACAATGAGCAGTTCTTC.

By share, this clone counts as large (0.1 to 1%). The chain combines TRBV19 with TRBJ1-6, with 8 nucleotides matching TRBD1. The CDR3 consists of 16 residues. V dropped 3 bases and J dropped 5; count of bases not matched to a gene: 6. CDR1 and CDR2 (germline): LNHDA, SQIVND (reference sequence). The CDR3 protein is CASSIGGQGNNSPLHF. The CDR3 region has the DNA TGTGCCAGTAGTATCGGTGGACAGGGAAATAATTCACCCCTCCACTTT.

The chain is built from TRBV29-1 and TRBJ1-1, with TRBD1 matching 9 bases. The CDR3 loop spans 12 amino acids. CDR1 SQVTM and CDR2 ANQGSEA come from the germline V gene. J lost 5 bases, V lost 7 bases, and 5 bases had no gene match. The CDR3 nucleotides read TGCAGCGCACTGACAGGGGGGACTGAAGCTTTCTTT. It translates to CSALTGGTEAFF.

J is TRBJ2-1 and V is TRBV11-3, with 8 bases matching TRBD2. The length of the CDR3 is 14 residues. Per germline, CDR1 SGHNT and CDR2 YENEEA. The V gene end was trimmed by 5 bases and the J gene end by 8 bases; junction bases not matched to a gene: 8. DNA for the CDR3: TGTGCCAGCAGCCCCGGACTAGCCGGAGATGAGCAGTTCTTC. Amino acid sequence: CASSPGLAGDEQFF.

As to this clone: An end of the junction does not agree with germline; a read error may underlie this. This chain links TRBV19 with TRBJ2-7; D gene unclear. The CDR3 extends over 15 amino acids. The V gene's germline CDR1 is LNHDA and CDR2 SQIVND (reference sequence). The DNA for the CDR3 is TGTGCCAGTAGTATTGACGGTCGTAGGGCCTACGAGCAATACTTC. This gives the protein CASSIDGRRAYEQYF.

The chain couples TRBV19 to TRBJ2-1; 9 bases are a match to TRBD2. The germline V gene has CDR1 LNHDA and CDR2 SQIVND (reference sequence). Losses at the gene ends were 7 bases for V and 6 bases for J; bases not matched to a gene: 10. The length of the CDR3 is 15 residues. CDR3 in amino acids: CASTRSGGGANEQFF. The CDR3 nucleotides read TGTGCCAGTACAAGGTCCGGCGGGGGGGCCAATGAGCAGTTCTTC.

The chain joins TRBV19 to TRBJ1-4; D call uncertain. Germline V gene sequence: CDR1 LNHDA, CDR2 SQIVND (reference sequence). This CDR3 region has 14 residues. With 5 bases removed from V and 3 bases from J, the gap between germline ends came to 10 bases. CDR3 sequence: CASSDRTANEKLFF. As DNA, the CDR3 is TGTGCCAGTAGTGACCGGACGGCTAATGAAAAACTGTTTTTT.

This clone was counted only a few times. The J gene is TRBJ2-1, the V gene TRBV6-8; 8 bases map to TRBD2. The CDR3 extends over 16 amino acids. The trim removed 2 bases at V and 8 bases at J, leaving 11 bases unmatched. Germline lookup yields CDR1 MNHGY and CDR2 SAAAGT. CDR3 loop: CASSYKPRGGRDEQFF. CDR3 sequence (DNA): TGTGCCAGCAGTTACAAGCCACGGGGGGGCCGGGATGAGCAGTTCTTC.

The chain couples TRBV19 to TRBJ1-5; D gene unclear. The germline gives CDR1 LNHDA, CDR2 SQIVND (reference sequence). The CDR3 consists of 13 residues. V was trimmed by 3 bases and J by 7 bases, leaving 10 bases between them. In DNA form, the CDR3 reads TGTGCCAGTAGTATGACGGGGTTACAGCCCCAGCATTTT. It encodes CASSMTGLQPQHF. Using reference TRBV19 and TRBJ1-5 for the parts outside the CDR3, the full variable domain is DGGITQSPKYLFRKEGQNVTLSCEQNLNHDAMYWYRQDPGQGLRLIYYSQIVNDFQKGDIAEGYSVSREKKESFPLTVTSAQKNPTAFYLCASSMTGLQPQHFGDGTRLSIL.

The chain has TRBV28 and TRBJ1-5; 7 nucleotides align to TRBD1. Germline-derived CDR1 and CDR2 are MDHEN and SYDVKM. This CDR3 region has 17 residues. The V and J ends lost 6 bases and 2 bases, in that order; junction bases with no gene match: 13. CDR3: CASRNNRGARGNQPQHF. DNA for the CDR3: TGTGCCAGCAGAAATAACAGGGGCGCCAGAGGCAATCAGCCCCAGCATTTT. The entire variable domain, with the rest obtained from reference TRBV28 and TRBJ1-5, is as follows: DVKVTQSSRYLVKRTGEKVFLECVQDMDHENMFWYRQDPGLGLRLIYFSYDVKMKEKGDIPEGYSVSREKKERFSLILESASTNQTSMYLCASRNNRGARGNQPQHFGDGTRLSIL.

A few counts support this clone. J is TRBJ1-2 and V is TRBV19; TRBD1 matches at 7 bases. From germline, CDR1 is LNHDA and CDR2 SQIVND (reference sequence). The CDR3 is 12 residues long. J was trimmed by 5 bases and V by 5 bases; bases with no gene match: 2. The CDR3 sequence: CASSEQGYGYTF. The CDR3 DNA follows: TGTGCCAGTAGTGAACAGGGGTATGGCTACACCTTC. The full variable domain, in which reference TRBV19 and TRBJ1-2 provide the parts outside the CDR3, is DGGITQSPKYLFRKEGQNVTLSCEQNLNHDAMYWYRQDPGQGLRLIYYSQIVNDFQKGDIAEGYSVSREKKESFPLTVTSAQKNPTAFYLCASSEQGYGYTFGSGTRLTVV.

The V and J genes are TRBV15 and TRBJ1-4; TRBD1 agrees at 8 bases. CDR1 and CDR2 from the germline V gene are LNHNV and YYDKDF (reference sequence). This CDR3 spans 17 amino acids. Losses at the gene ends were 1 base for V and 8 bases for J; bases not matched to a gene: 12. CDR3 DNA: TGTGCCACCAGCAGAGGACAGGGGTCAATGTTACGGGAAAAACTGTTTTTT. Its translation is CATSRGQGSMLREKLFF.

The chain recombines TRBV11-3 with TRBJ2-7, with TRBD2 matching 7 bases. This CDR3 comprises 18 residues. V shed 5 bases and J 4 bases; nucleotides not matched to a gene: 20. Germline V gives CDR1 SGHNT, CDR2 YENEEA. This chain's CDR3 is CASSPAPGGSGAVYEQYF. As DNA, the CDR3 is TGTGCCAGCAGCCCTGCACCGGGGGGTAGCGGTGCTGTATACGAGCAGTACTTC.

By share of the sample, this clone is medium-sized (0.01 to 0.1%). The genes are TRBV11-3 and TRBJ1-2, with a possible D match to TRBD1 (6 bases). The CDR3 has 17 amino acids. The germline V gene has CDR1 SGHNT and CDR2 YENEEA. The V end was cut by 4 bases, the J end by 6 bases, with 24 bases between. The chain's CDR3 is CASSWGGTGLLVDGYTF. CDR3 bases: TGTGCCAGCAGCTGGGGTGGCACAGGGCTCTTGGTGGATGGCTACACCTTC.

The gene calls are TRBV6-8 and TRBJ1-1; TRBD1 aligns across 10 bases. The V segment lost 4 bases and the J segment 6 bases; nucleotides outside the gene matches: 8. The germline gives CDR1 MNHGY, CDR2 SAAAGT. The CDR3 is made up of 15 amino acids. The CDR3 loop reads CASSSVDRGSAEAFF. The CDR3 DNA sequence: TGTGCCAGCAGTTCCGTGGACAGGGGGAGTGCTGAAGCTTTCTTT.

CDR3 region: CATRSRGRSNQPQHF. In nucleotides, the CDR3 is TGTGCCACCCGATCACGGGGAAGGAGCAATCAGCCCCAGCATTTT. This rearrangement joins TRBV19 to TRBJ1-5; D gene unclear. Trimming removed 10 bases at V and 1 base at J, with 17 bases between. Germline V gene sequence: CDR1 LNHDA, CDR2 SQIVND (reference sequence). The CDR3 consists of 15 residues.

This clone turned up a few times. The chain employs TRBV6-8 and TRBJ2-1; D is undetermined. The CDR3 covers 14 residues. Germline values: CDR1 MNHGY, CDR2 SAAAGT. Trimming took off 7 bases at V and 0 bases at J, with 10 bases between the two ends. The CDR3: CASTVSSSYNEQFF. As DNA, the CDR3 is TGTGCCAGCACCGTCTCGAGCTCCTACAATGAGCAGTTCTTC.

This CDR3 reads CASSQVNSGANVLTF. The CDR3 nucleotides read TGTGCCAGTAGCCAGGTCAACTCTGGGGCCAACGTCCTGACTTTC. The rearrangement uses TRBV19 and TRBJ2-6; D unresolved. The V end lost 6 bases, the J end lost 0 bases, and 9 bases lay between the germline ends. The CDR3 covers 15 residues. The germline CDR1 and CDR2 sequences are LNHDA and SQIVND (reference sequence).

This clone was seen more than once but under ten times. V usage is TRBV19 and J usage is TRBJ2-6, with no clear D. Trimming cost V 9 bases and J 1 base, with 10 bases left between them. Per germline, CDR1 LNHDA and CDR2 SQIVND (reference sequence). This CDR3 contains 14 residues. The CDR3 sequence is CASQSGSGANVLTF. The CDR3 bases are TGTGCCAGCCAGAGTGGATCTGGGGCCAACGTCCTGACTTTC.

The rearrangement uses TRBV30 and TRBJ1-6, with a weak D call TRBD1 (5 bases). V lost 7 bases, J lost 8 bases, and 18 bases lay in between. CDR1 and CDR2 (germline): GTSNPN, SVGIG (reference sequence). The CDR3 consists of 14 residues. The CDR3 region has the DNA TGTGCCTTAGACCAGGGCCCTCAGGATTCACCCCTCCACTTT. Encoded protein: CALDQGPQDSPLHF.

CDR3 protein: CASSFGQGATEAFF. The CDR3 bases are TGCGCCAGCAGCTTTGGACAGGGAGCCACTGAAGCTTTCTTT. The chain carries TRBV5-1 and TRBJ1-1; TRBD1 aligns across 8 bases. Looked up from germline, CDR1 is SGHRS and CDR2 is YFSETQ. This CDR3 has 14 amino acids. J lost 4 bases, V lost 2 bases, and 4 bases had no gene match. Based on the CDR3 plus reference TRBV5-1 and TRBJ1-1, the full variable domain is KAGVTQTPRYLIKTRGQQVTLSCSPISGHRSVSWYQQTPGQGLQFLFEYFSETQRNKGNFPGRFSGRQFSNSRSEMNVSTLELGDSALYLCASSFGQGATEAFFGQGTRLTVV.

The rearrangement uses TRBV29-1 and TRBJ2-1; 9 bases fit TRBD2. V shed 6 bases and J 1 base; nucleotides not matched to a gene: 4. The CDR3 contains 14 residues. Germline values: CDR1 SQVTM, CDR2 ANQGSEA. The CDR3 DNA is TGCAGCGTCGGAGCGGGGGGATCCTACAATGAGCAGTTCTTC. Amino acids: CSVGAGGSYNEQFF.

CDR3 residues: CASSPKGRTEAFF. For the CDR3, the DNA is TGTGCCAGCTCACCGAAGGGGAGGACTGAAGCTTTCTTT. The chain is built from TRBV18 and TRBJ1-1; a possible D gene is TRBD1 (5 bases). This CDR3 region has 13 residues. V lost 3 bases, J lost 5 bases, and 10 bases lay in between. The V gene's germline CDR1 is KGHSH and CDR2 LQKENI.

The chain recombines TRBV10-2 with TRBJ1-1; D is undetermined. The V end lost 3 bases, the J end lost 1 base, and 9 bases lay between the germline ends. Germline V gives CDR1 WSHSY, CDR2 SAAADI. This CDR3 is built from 14 residues. CDR3 sequence: CASSERVPNTEAFF. DNA of the CDR3: TGCGCCAGCAGTGAAAGGGTTCCGAACACTGAAGCTTTCTTT.